These T cell receptor beta chains were read from a single sample in a study of T cells in tumors after PD-1 blockade. Sequencing was performed with immunoSEQ multiplex PCR; in TCRdb, only in-frame clones are kept and a portion is missing. The sample carries around 13,000 clones, about 62% recorded once. The material sequenced was tumor tissue, taken before anti-PD-1 treatment. The receptors shown here come from a human donor with cutaneous squamous cell carcinoma. The CDR3 runs from the conserved cysteine through the conserved F or W. The order of the fields is D gene, V gene, clone size, J gene, CDR3 length, CDR3 DNA, CDR3 protein. The D gene is left open where the match is weak. Size tells how often a clone was seen (once, few, many) or the class of an expanded clone, and some rows leave it out.

D: NA; V: TRBV13; size: NA; J: TRBJ1-1; length: 13; DNA: TGTGCCAGCACTAGGGGATTTGGCACTGAAGCTTTCTTT; CDR3: CASTRGFGTEAFF
D: NA; V: TRBV7-9; size: NA; J: TRBJ1-5; length: 15; DNA: TGTGCCAGCAGCTCAGAGGGTCGGCAGAATCAGCCCCAGCATTTT; CDR3: CASSSEGRQNQPQHF
D: NA; V: TRBV6-5; size: NA; J: TRBJ1-6; length: 13; DNA: TGTGCCAGCACGAGGGGGGATGAGTCACCCCTCCACTTT; CDR3: CASTRGDESPLHF
D: NA; V: TRBV5-5; size: NA; J: TRBJ1-4; length: 13; DNA: TGTGCCAGCATGACAGGACTAAATGAAAAACTGTTTTTT; CDR3: CASMTGLNEKLFF
D: NA; V: TRBV30; size: NA; J: TRBJ2-5; length: 13; DNA: TGTGCCTGGAGTGGTACGGGACAAGAGACCCAGTACTTC; CDR3: CAWSGTGQETQYF
D: NA; V: TRBV18; size: NA; J: TRBJ1-4; length: 14; DNA: TGTGCCAGCTCACCGGAACAGGGTGGCGAAAAACTGTTTTTT; CDR3: CASSPEQGGEKLFF
D: NA; V: TRBV24-1; size: NA; J: TRBJ2-2; length: 14; DNA: TGTGCCACCAGTGAGACTGACAGATCCGGGGAGCTGTTTTTT; CDR3: CATSETDRSGELFF
D: NA; V: TRBV29-1; size: NA; J: TRBJ1-1; length: 13; DNA: TGCAGCGTTGATGAACCCTGGAACACTGAAGCTTTCTTT; CDR3: CSVDEPWNTEAFF
D: NA; V: TRBV2; size: NA; J: TRBJ1-3; length: 17; DNA: TGTGCCAGCAGTGCAATACAGGCCCTAAGCTCTGGAAACACCATATATTTT; CDR3: CASSAIQALSSGNTIYF
D: NA; V: TRBV7-3; size: NA; J: TRBJ1-4; length: 13; DNA: TGTGCCAGCAGCAAGGGAGCCAATGAAAAACTGTTTTTT; CDR3: CASSKGANEKLFF
D: NA; V: TRBV7-9; size: NA; J: TRBJ1-5; length: 16; DNA: TGTGCCAGCAGCTTAGAGGTCAGGGCGGACAATCAGCCCCAGCATTTT; CDR3: CASSLEVRADNQPQHF
D: NA; V: TRBV27; size: NA; J: TRBJ2-1; length: 15; DNA: TGTGCCAGCAGTTTCAGGACTTCTACCTACAATGAGCAGTTCTTC; CDR3: CASSFRTSTYNEQFF
D: TRBD1; V: TRBV5-6; size: NA; J: TRBJ2-7; length: 15; DNA: TGTGCCAGCAGCCCCACTCCAGACAGGGCAAACGAGCAGTACTTC; CDR3: CASSPTPDRANEQYF
D: TRBD1; V: TRBV19; size: few; J: TRBJ2-1; length: 16; DNA: TGTGCCAGTAGTATAGATGGTGGGAGACAGGGTACCGAGCAGTTCTTC; CDR3: CASSIDGGRQGTEQFF
D: TRBD1; V: TRBV18; size: NA; J: TRBJ1-5; length: 17; DNA: TGTGCCAGCTCACTCAGTGCCGGGACAGGGGGCGATCAGCCCCAGCATTTT; CDR3: CASSLSAGTGGDQPQHF
D: NA; V: TRBV12-3/TRBV12-4; size: NA; J: TRBJ1-2; length: 13; DNA: TGTGCCAGCAGACCCGTTAGTACGGGTGGCTACACCTTC; CDR3: CASRPVSTGGYTF
D: TRBD2; V: TRBV5-1; size: NA; J: TRBJ2-7; length: 20; DNA: TGCGCCAGCAGCTTGGCAGTCGGGGGGGACCCCTCCCCTTTTACCTACGAGCAGTACTTC; CDR3: CASSLAVGGDPSPFTYEQYF
D: NA; V: TRBV15; size: NA; J: TRBJ1-6; length: 15; DNA: TGTGCCACCAGCAGAGATCGTCAGGGGAATTCACCCCTCCACTTT; CDR3: CATSRDRQGNSPLHF
D: NA; V: TRBV3-1/TRBV3-2; size: NA; J: TRBJ2-7; length: 15; DNA: TGTGCCAGCAGCCAAGGAGGAACCCCTATAGCCGAGCAGTACTTC; CDR3: CASSQGGTPIAEQYF
D: NA; V: TRBV18; size: few; J: TRBJ2-1; length: 17; DNA: TGTGCCAGCTCACCACCGGGGGCCAAGGGGCCTTACAATGAGCAGTTCTTC; CDR3: CASSPPGAKGPYNEQFF
D: NA; V: TRBV27; size: NA; J: TRBJ2-7; length: 13; DNA: TGTGCCACCAACCAGCGTGCCGGCTACGAGCAGTACTTC; CDR3: CATNQRAGYEQYF
D: TRBD2; V: TRBV3-1/TRBV3-2; size: NA; J: TRBJ2-5; length: 16; DNA: TGTGCCAGCAGCCAGGGACCTAGCGGGAGGGAAGAGACCCAGTACTTC; CDR3: CASSQGPSGREETQYF
D: NA; V: TRBV30; size: NA; J: TRBJ1-5; length: 13; DNA: TGTGCCTGGAGTGTACAAGCTAATCAGCCCCAGCATTTT; CDR3: CAWSVQANQPQHF
D: NA; V: TRBV3-1/TRBV3-2; size: once; J: TRBJ2-6; length: 16; DNA: TGTGCCAGCAGCCAGGTGATTAGGGCTGGGGCCAACGTCCTGACTTTC; CDR3: CASSQVIRAGANVLTF
D: TRBD2; V: TRBV18; size: once; J: TRBJ2-7; length: 17; DNA: TGTGCCAGCTCACCTCGACTAGCGGGCACGTCCTCCTACGAGCAGTACTTC; CDR3: CASSPRLAGTSSYEQYF
D: TRBD2; V: TRBV30; size: few; J: TRBJ2-1; length: 15; DNA: TGTGCCTGGAGTGACGTTCTAGCGGGGCGGGATGAGCAGTTCTTC; CDR3: CAWSDVLAGRDEQFF
D: TRBD1; V: TRBV25-1; size: NA; J: TRBJ1-1; length: 14; DNA: TGTGCCAGCAGTTCTGACAGGGCAGACACTGAAGCTTTCTTT; CDR3: CASSSDRADTEAFF
D: NA; V: TRBV5-5; size: NA; J: TRBJ2-5; length: 18; DNA: TGTGCCAGCAGCTTGGGGTTGGGGGTAGGGATAATCCAAGAGACCCAGTACTTC; CDR3: CASSLGLGVGIIQETQYF
D: TRBD2; V: TRBV15; size: few; J: TRBJ2-1; length: 18; DNA: TGTGCCACCAGCAGAGTGGTTGCGACTAGCGGGAGTGGAAATGAGCAGTTCTTC; CDR3: CATSRVVATSGSGNEQFF
D: NA; V: TRBV11-3; size: NA; J: TRBJ2-1; length: 16; DNA: TGTGCCAGCAGTTCGGACCGGGACCCATCCTACAATGAGCAGTTCTTC; CDR3: CASSSDRDPSYNEQFF
D: TRBD1; V: TRBV3-1/TRBV3-2; size: NA; J: TRBJ1-4; length: 17; DNA: TGTGCCAGCAGCCAAGATCGACGGACAGGAATTAATGAAAAACTGTTTTTT; CDR3: CASSQDRRTGINEKLFF
D: NA; V: TRBV6-6; size: once; J: TRBJ2-7; length: 15; DNA: TGTGCCAGCACCGCCTTTTTGGATAGCTCCTACGAGCAGTACTTC; CDR3: CASTAFLDSSYEQYF
D: NA; V: TRBV6-4; size: NA; J: TRBJ1-2; length: 12; DNA: TGTGCCAGCCGGGGGGGCAGCTATGGCTACACCTTC; CDR3: CASRGGSYGYTF
D: TRBD1; V: TRBV12-3/TRBV12-4; size: NA; J: TRBJ2-7; length: 13; DNA: TGTGCCAGCAGTTCCGACAGGGGCTACGAGCAGTACTTC; CDR3: CASSSDRGYEQYF
D: NA; V: TRBV19; size: NA; J: TRBJ1-2; length: 16; DNA: TGTGCCAGTAGTTCAGGGAGGCAGATCTTCGACTATGGCTACACCTTC; CDR3: CASSSGRQIFDYGYTF
D: TRBD2; V: TRBV3-1/TRBV3-2; size: few; J: TRBJ2-1; length: 16; DNA: TGTGCCAGCAGCCGGACTAGCGGGAGGGCCATCCCTGAGCAGTTCTTC; CDR3: CASSRTSGRAIPEQFF
D: NA; V: TRBV12-3/TRBV12-4; size: NA; J: TRBJ1-5; length: 12; DNA: TGTGCCAGCACTTGGACCGGGCAGCCCCAGCATTTT; CDR3: CASTWTGQPQHF
D: TRBD2; V: TRBV28; size: NA; J: TRBJ2-3; length: 16; DNA: TGTGCCAGCAGTCAGATCGGCGGGGGATATCCAGATACGCAGTATTTT; CDR3: CASSQIGGGYPDTQYF
D: NA; V: TRBV15; size: NA; J: TRBJ1-1; length: 15; DNA: TGTGCCACCAGCAATCGGGACCGTCGGGGCACTGAAGCTTTCTTT; CDR3: CATSNRDRRGTEAFF
D: NA; V: TRBV27; size: NA; J: TRBJ1-2; length: 15; DNA: TGTGCCAGCAGTTTATCGATGGGCGGGAACTATGGCTACACCTTC; CDR3: CASSLSMGGNYGYTF
D: NA; V: TRBV11-3; size: NA; J: TRBJ1-3; length: 12; DNA: TGTGCCAGCCACGATTCTGGAAACACCATATATTTT; CDR3: CASHDSGNTIYF
D: TRBD1; V: TRBV7-2; size: NA; J: TRBJ1-3; length: 15; DNA: TGTGCCAGCAGCTCCGCACAGGGGGCTGGAAACACCATATATTTT; CDR3: CASSSAQGAGNTIYF
D: NA; V: TRBV21-1; size: NA; J: TRBJ2-7; length: 15; DNA: TGTGCCAGCAGGACGAACAGGGTTGACTCCTACGAGCAGTACTTC; CDR3: CASRTNRVDSYEQYF
D: TRBD1; V: TRBV9; size: NA; J: TRBJ2-3; length: 19; DNA: TGTGCCAGCAGCGTAGGGACAGGAGCAGGACTGAGGAACGCAGATACGCAGTATTTT; CDR3: CASSVGTGAGLRNADTQYF
D: NA; V: TRBV18; size: NA; J: TRBJ1-1; length: 13; DNA: TGTGCCAGCTCCGGGACGGTGAACACTGAAGCTTTCTTT; CDR3: CASSGTVNTEAFF
D: NA; V: TRBV6-6; size: NA; J: TRBJ2-3; length: 14; DNA: TGTGCCAGCAGCGCTTGGGAAAAATCAGATACGCAGTATTTT; CDR3: CASSAWEKSDTQYF
D: NA; V: TRBV5-4; size: NA; J: TRBJ2-7; length: 12; DNA: TGTGCCAGCAGCTTGGTCGCAGGGGTGCAGTACTTC; CDR3: CASSLVAGVQYF
D: NA; V: TRBV13; size: NA; J: TRBJ1-2; length: 14; DNA: TGTGCCAGCAGCCGTCGGGCAGGGGTTTATGGCTACACCTTC; CDR3: CASSRRAGVYGYTF
D: TRBD2; V: TRBV7-2; size: NA; J: TRBJ2-5; length: 15; DNA: TGTGCCAGCAGCTTACGCGGGAGAGAGGTGGAGACCCAGTACTTC; CDR3: CASSLRGREVETQYF
D: TRBD2; V: TRBV4-2; size: NA; J: TRBJ2-1; length: 15; DNA: TGTGCCAGCAGCCGAGGGGAGCGGGGGGACAATGAGCAGTTCTTC; CDR3: CASSRGERGDNEQFF
D: TRBD2; V: TRBV7-3; size: NA; J: TRBJ2-2; length: 19; DNA: TGTGCCAGCAGCCGACTGGTCGGGACTAGCGGGAGGAACACCGGGGAGCTGTTTTTT; CDR3: CASSRLVGTSGRNTGELFF
D: TRBD1; V: TRBV19; size: NA; J: TRBJ2-3; length: 14; DNA: TGTGCCAGTAGTACAGGACAGGGGGCAGATACGCAGTATTTT; CDR3: CASSTGQGADTQYF
D: TRBD1; V: TRBV2; size: NA; J: TRBJ1-4; length: 14; DNA: TGTGCCAGCAGTATAGGGGGCAGGAGTGAAAAACTGTTTTTT; CDR3: CASSIGGRSEKLFF
D: NA; V: TRBV28; size: NA; J: TRBJ2-7; length: 13; DNA: TGTGCCAGCGGAGGGGGCCGGCGAGGCGAGCAGTACTTC; CDR3: CASGGGRRGEQYF
D: NA; V: TRBV7-9; size: NA; J: TRBJ2-7; length: 11; DNA: TGTGCCACCGAGACATCCTACGAGCAGTACTTC; CDR3: CATETSYEQYF
D: NA; V: TRBV5-5; size: few; J: TRBJ1-1; length: 13; DNA: TGTGCCAGCAGCTTGGACAGGGACACTGAAGCTTTCTTT; CDR3: CASSLDRDTEAFF
D: TRBD1; V: TRBV7-2; size: few; J: TRBJ1-2; length: 15; DNA: TGTGCCAGCAGCGTAAGACAGGGGACCATGTATGGCTACACCTTC; CDR3: CASSVRQGTMYGYTF
D: NA; V: TRBV4-3; size: NA; J: TRBJ2-7; length: 15; DNA: TGCGCCAGCAGCCAAGAGTGGCACGGCCCCTACGAGCAGTACTTC; CDR3: CASSQEWHGPYEQYF
D: NA; V: TRBV3-1/TRBV3-2; size: NA; J: TRBJ1-3; length: 13; DNA: TGTGCCACCCGGGAGAGCTCTGGAAACACCATATATTTT; CDR3: CATRESSGNTIYF